The 13 T cell receptor beta chains below were found in one sample sequenced in a study of OX40 agonist ivuxolimab in advanced cancers. Some clones are missing from TCRdb's copy, which holds only in-frame ones; the method was immunoSEQ multiplex PCR. This sample has some 73,000 clones; 85% to 90% occur once, and the top ten carry roughly 0.9%. The sample in question was CD4+ or CD8+ T cells sorted from blood, obtained in a trial of the OX40 agonist ivuxolimab. All receptors come from an adult with an advanced solid tumor such as melanoma, head and neck, liver or kidney cancer.

This clone has just a few counts. This chain uses TRBV5-4 with TRBJ2-5; 7 nucleotides align to TRBD1. Per germline, CDR1 SGHNT and CDR2 YYREEE (reference sequence). The CDR3 covers 16 residues. V was clipped by 4 bases and J by 3 bases; unmatched bases: 12. CDR3 in DNA: TGTGCCAGCAGCCACCCCGGGACAGTAGGTAAAGAGACCCAGTACTTC. It specifies CASSHPGTVGKETQYF.

The chain employs TRBV4-1 and TRBJ2-5; possible D gene TRBD2, 6 bases. Germline V lookup: CDR1 MGHRA, CDR2 YSYEKL. CDR3 size: 17 residues. Trimming removed 1 base from V and 3 bases from J, with 18 bases in between. The DNA for the CDR3 is TGCGCCAGCAGCCAAGTCTCCCCCCGGGAGCGTAAAGAGACCCAGTACTTC. Protein sequence: CASSQVSPRERKETQYF.

The rearrangement links TRBV21-1 to TRBJ2-5; TRBD1 is the table's D call, not checked against the DNA. TRBV21-1 constitutes a pseudogene. There are 17 residues in the CDR3. The CDR3 DNA reads TGTGCCAGCAGCGCCCGGGACATCGTTAGGGATAAAGAGACCCAGTACTTC. It specifies CASSARDIVRDKETQYF.

In this sample, this clone turned up once. V and J are TRBV19 and TRBJ1-1; TRBD1 is a possible D gene (6 bases). From germline, CDR1 is LNHDA and CDR2 SQIVND (reference sequence). V was shortened by 5 bases and J by 5 bases, with 12 bases between the two germline ends. The CDR3 is made up of 13 amino acids. CDR3 in amino acids: CASSVQGGTEAFF. Written as DNA, the CDR3 is TGTGCCAGTAGTGTACAGGGAGGGACTGAAGCTTTCTTT.

The chain uses TRBV7-3 and TRBJ1-1; D unclear. Germline V gene lookup returns CDR1 SGHTA and CDR2 FQGTGA. CDR3 length: 13 residues. The ends were cut back, 0 bases at V and 1 base at J, with 3 bases in the middle. CDR3 in amino acids: CASSLTQNTEAFF. The CDR3 coding sequence is TGTGCCAGCAGCTTAACGCAGAACACTGAAGCTTTCTTT.

This sequence joins TRBV2 and TRBJ2-1; 7 positions match TRBD1. J was trimmed by 0 bases and V by 4 bases; bases with no gene match: 0. This CDR3 contains 14 residues. CDR1 is SNHLY, CDR2 FYNNEI, per germline. DNA for the CDR3: TGTGCCAGCAGTGGACAGGGCTCCTACAATGAGCAGTTCTTC. Protein: CASSGQGSYNEQFF.

The J gene is TRBJ2-7, the V gene TRBV10-3; 7 bases line up with TRBD2. Germline V gene lookup returns CDR1 ENHRY and CDR2 SYGVKD. V shed 8 bases and J 0 bases; nucleotides not matched to a gene: 7. The CDR3 is 14 amino acids. This CDR3 is CAIGEGILSYEQYF. DNA of the CDR3: TGTGCCATCGGGGAGGGAATCCTCTCCTACGAGCAGTACTTC.

This clone was seen a single time. V and J are TRBV5-8 and TRBJ2-7; 8 bases map to TRBD1. CDR1 is SGHTS, CDR2 YDEGEE, per germline. V lost 0 bases, J lost 6 bases, and 11 bases stayed unmatched. The CDR3 sequence is 16 residues long. The CDR3 nucleotides are TGTGCCAGCAGCTTGGCCTTCTACTACACAGGGGGCGAGCAGTACTTC. Protein sequence: CASSLAFYYTGGEQYF. Using reference TRBV5-8 and TRBJ2-7 for the parts outside the CDR3, the full variable domain is EAGVTQSPTHLIKTRGQQATLRCSPISGHTSVYWYQQALGLGLQFLLWYDEGEERNRGNFPPRFSGRQFPNYSSELNVNALELEDSALYLCASSLAFYYTGGEQYFGPGTRLTVT.

The V and J genes are TRBV4-3 and TRBJ2-6; D perhaps matches TRBD1 (6 bases). Per the germline V gene, CDR1 is LGHNA and CDR2 is YSLEER. This CDR3 contains 15 residues. V was pared by 2 bases and J by 1 base, with 6 bases between. CDR3 protein: CASSQTGSGANVLTF. As DNA, the CDR3 is TGCGCCAGCAGCCAAACAGGGTCTGGGGCCAACGTCCTGACTTTC.

The chain couples TRBV5-4 to TRBJ1-6; D possibly corresponds to TRBD1 (6 bases). V dropped 4 bases and J dropped 8 bases, with 16 bases sitting between them. CDR1 and CDR2 from the germline V gene are SGHNT and YYREEE (reference sequence). CDR3 length: 15 residues. CDR3 DNA sequence: TGTGCCAGCAGCCAGCGGGCAGGGGCCCATTCACCCCTCCACTTT. Its protein product is CASSQRAGAHSPLHF.

This clone was seen only once. V usage is TRBV6-5 and J usage is TRBJ2-7; TRBD2 might be the D (6 bases). The CDR3 consists of 12 residues. V was trimmed by 5 bases and J by 4 bases, leaving 9 bases between them. CDR1 and CDR2 (germline): MNHEY, SVGAGI. The CDR3 region has the DNA TGTGCCAGCAGTGGGGACTTTTACGAGCAGTACTTC. Its translation: CASSGDFYEQYF.

The chain is built from TRBV7-8 and TRBJ2-1; 7 nucleotides agree with TRBD2. Germline-derived CDR1 and CDR2 are SGHVS and FQNEAQ. This CDR3 spans 15 amino acids. V shed 3 bases, J shed 0 bases, and the junction held 2 bases outside the gene matches. The CDR3 loop is CASSLERGSYNEQFF. CDR3 DNA sequence: TGTGCCAGCAGCTTGGAGCGGGGCTCCTACAATGAGCAGTTCTTC.

The rearrangement uses TRBV11-3 and TRBJ2-2, with no clear D. With 5 bases removed from V and 7 bases from J, the gap between germline ends came to 14 bases. CDR3 length: 14 amino acids. Germline CDR1 and CDR2: SGHNT and YENEEA. In DNA form, the CDR3 reads TGTGCCAGCAGCACCCCAAATACGGGCGGGGAGCTGTTTTTT. It translates to CASSTPNTGGELFF.